The 12 T cell receptor beta chains given below trace back to one sample, sequenced in a study of memory CD4+ T cells and cytomegalovirus serostatus. The sort gate was single viable CD3+CD4+CD8-CD45RO+ cells for memory CD4+ T cells. Profiling relied on immunoSEQ multiplex PCR, and the TCRdb table lists in-frame clones only, not all of them. Of 58,000 or so clones listed, over 65% are singletons. Sample: memory CD4+ T cells from blood. The source is an adult in good health and CMV-seropositive.

This chain uses TRBV6-6 with TRBJ1-3; D gene uncertain. CDR3 length equals 13 residues. Trimming shortened V by 4 bases and J by 4 bases, and 8 bases separated the two germline ends. Germline V gene data show CDR1 as MNHNY and CDR2 as SVGAGI (reference sequence). CDR3 region: CASSLGEGNTIYF. For the CDR3, the DNA is TGTGCCAGCAGTTTGGGAGAGGGAAACACCATATATTTT.

This clone has only a few counts. The J gene is TRBJ2-3, the V gene TRBV7-9, with D perhaps assigned TRBD1 or TRBD2 (6 bases each). The CDR3 sequence is 16 residues long. V lost 3 bases and J lost 5, with 18 bases in between. The V gene's germline CDR1 is SEHNR and CDR2 FQNEAQ (reference sequence). CDR3 protein: CASSFSAQGGGDTQYF. The DNA of the CDR3 is TGTGCCAGCAGCTTTTCAGCACAGGGAGGAGGAGATACGCAGTATTTT.

This chain connects TRBV6-1 to TRBJ1-3; 8 bases are shared with TRBD1. Per the germline V gene, CDR1 is MNHNS and CDR2 is SASEGT. The CDR3 is 13 amino acids. With V trimmed by 11 bases and J by 4 bases, 7 bases remained unmatched. CDR3 sequence reads: CAGSTGVGNTIYF. In DNA, the CDR3 is TGTGCCGGATCGACAGGGGTCGGAAACACCATATATTTT.

The chain couples TRBV15 to TRBJ2-2; D remains ambiguous. The germline V gene has CDR1 LNHNV and CDR2 YYDKDF (reference sequence). Trimming removed 0 bases from V and 6 bases from J, with 8 bases in between. This CDR3 comprises 14 residues. CDR3 DNA sequence: TGTGCCACCAGCAGAGAATTGGGATCCGGGGAGCTGTTTTTT. Translating gives CATSRELGSGELFF.

V is TRBV29-1 and J is TRBJ2-5; tentative D call: TRBD1 (5 bases). CDR3 length: 12 amino acids. V was shortened by 7 bases and J by 4 bases, with 13 bases between the two germline ends. The germline CDR1 and CDR2 sequences are SQVTM and ANQGSEA. The CDR3 is CSANRQGETQYF. The CDR3 DNA reads as TGCAGCGCTAATCGGCAGGGAGAGACCCAGTACTTC.

The genes are TRBV11-3 and TRBJ2-6, with D possibly being TRBD1 (5 bases). Deletions cut 5 bases from V and 13 bases from J, with 18 bases between. CDR1 SGHNT and CDR2 YENEEA come from the germline V gene. This CDR3 has 14 amino acids. The CDR3 loop is CASSPERVSGVLTF. As DNA, the CDR3 is TGTGCCAGCAGCCCGGAAAGGGTATCAGGGGTCCTGACTTTC.

The table lists this clone with a count of one. The chain employs TRBV30 and TRBJ1-4; D might be TRBD1 (5 bases). V was clipped by 0 bases and J by 5 bases, with 7 bases between them. Germline V gene sequence: CDR1 GTSNPN, CDR2 SVGIG (reference sequence). CDR3 length: 13 amino acids. CDR3 residues: CAWSVPGNEKLFF. Here the CDR3 DNA reads TGTGCCTGGAGTGTACCAGGGAATGAAAAACTGTTTTTT. The variable domain in full, completed from reference TRBV30 and TRBJ1-4, reads SQTIHQWPATLVQPVGSPLSLECTVEGTSNPNLYWYRQAAGRGLQLLFYSVGIGQISSEVPQNLSASRPQDRQFILSSKKLLLSDSGFYLCAWSVPGNEKLFFGSGTQLSVL.

The V and J genes are TRBV15 and TRBJ1-5; D is unresolved. V was shortened by 6 bases and J by 0 bases, with 12 bases between the two germline ends. The CDR3 sequence is 15 residues long. Germline CDR1 reads LNHNV; CDR2 reads YYDKDF (reference sequence). The CDR3 protein is CATSPGKYSNQPQHF. CDR3 DNA: TGTGCCACCAGTCCGGGGAAGTATAGCAATCAGCCCCAGCATTTT. The full variable domain, with the rest looked up from reference TRBV15 and TRBJ1-5, is DAMVIQNPRYQVTQFGKPVTLSCSQTLNHNVMYWYQQKSSQAPKLLFHYYDKDFNNEADTPDNFQSRRPNTSFCFLDIRSPGLGDTAMYLCATSPGKYSNQPQHFGDGTRLSIL.

The chain recombines TRBV29-1 with TRBJ2-3; no clear D gene. The CDR3 spans 13 residues. The V and J ends lost 7 bases and 0 bases respectively, with 11 bases between them. The V gene's germline CDR1 is SQVTM and CDR2 ANQGSEA. The CDR3 nucleotides are TGCAGCGGTACCCCCTTTAGCACAGATACGCAGTATTTT. Amino acids: CSGTPFSTDTQYF.

The V and J genes are TRBV2 and TRBJ2-3; D remains ambiguous. The CDR3 loop spans 11 amino acids. Trimming cost V 5 bases and J 2 bases, with 2 bases left between them. Looked up from germline, CDR1 is SNHLY and CDR2 is FYNNEI. CDR3 DNA: TGTGCCAGCAGTAACACAGATACGCAGTATTTT. Protein sequence: CASSNTDTQYF.

The chain has TRBV19 and TRBJ2-1; maybe TRBD1 (6 bases). Germline V lookup: CDR1 LNHDA, CDR2 SQIVND (reference sequence). The germline V and J ends were trimmed by 8 bases and 6 bases, with 20 bases remaining between them. The CDR3 runs to 15 residues. The CDR3 sequence is CASGSRQGPPNEQFF. CDR3 nucleotides: TGTGCCAGTGGTTCCCGGCAGGGGCCCCCCAATGAGCAGTTCTTC.

The chain combines TRBV27 with TRBJ2-2, with a weak D call TRBD2 (7 bases). V gave up 7 bases and J gave up 5 bases, with 20 bases separating them. Germline V CDR1 and CDR2: MNHEY, SMNVEV (reference sequence). The CDR3 has 16 amino acids. CDR3 protein: CASTSWGGLGTGELFF. The CDR3 DNA reads TGTGCCAGCACCAGTTGGGGGGGCCTGGGAACCGGGGAGCTGTTTTTT.